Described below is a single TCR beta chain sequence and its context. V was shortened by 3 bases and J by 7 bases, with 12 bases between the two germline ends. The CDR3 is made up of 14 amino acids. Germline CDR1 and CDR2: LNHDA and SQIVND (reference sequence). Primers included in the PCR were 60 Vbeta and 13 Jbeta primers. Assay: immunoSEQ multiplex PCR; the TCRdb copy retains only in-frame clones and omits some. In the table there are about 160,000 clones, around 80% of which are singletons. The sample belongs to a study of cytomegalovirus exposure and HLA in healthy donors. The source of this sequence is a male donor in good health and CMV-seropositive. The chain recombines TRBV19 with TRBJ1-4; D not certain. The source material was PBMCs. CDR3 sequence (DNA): TGTGCCAGTAGTATTGGGCAACTGGGTGAAAAACTGTTTTTT. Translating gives CASSIGQLGEKLFF.